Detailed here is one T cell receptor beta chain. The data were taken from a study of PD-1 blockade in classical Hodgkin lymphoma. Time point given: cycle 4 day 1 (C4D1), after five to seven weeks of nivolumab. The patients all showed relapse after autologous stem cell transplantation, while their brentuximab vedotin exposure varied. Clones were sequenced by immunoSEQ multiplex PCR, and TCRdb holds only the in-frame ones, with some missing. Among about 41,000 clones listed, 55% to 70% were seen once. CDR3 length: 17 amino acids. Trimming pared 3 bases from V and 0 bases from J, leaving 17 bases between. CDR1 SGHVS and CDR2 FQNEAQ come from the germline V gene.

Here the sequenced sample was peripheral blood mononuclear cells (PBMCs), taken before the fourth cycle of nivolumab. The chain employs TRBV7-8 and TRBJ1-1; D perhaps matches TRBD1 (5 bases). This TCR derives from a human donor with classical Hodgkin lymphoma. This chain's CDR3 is CASSFKVGPLMNTEAFF. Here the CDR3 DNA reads TGTGCCAGCAGCTTTAAAGTGGGGCCTCTAATGAACACTGAAGCTTTCTTT.